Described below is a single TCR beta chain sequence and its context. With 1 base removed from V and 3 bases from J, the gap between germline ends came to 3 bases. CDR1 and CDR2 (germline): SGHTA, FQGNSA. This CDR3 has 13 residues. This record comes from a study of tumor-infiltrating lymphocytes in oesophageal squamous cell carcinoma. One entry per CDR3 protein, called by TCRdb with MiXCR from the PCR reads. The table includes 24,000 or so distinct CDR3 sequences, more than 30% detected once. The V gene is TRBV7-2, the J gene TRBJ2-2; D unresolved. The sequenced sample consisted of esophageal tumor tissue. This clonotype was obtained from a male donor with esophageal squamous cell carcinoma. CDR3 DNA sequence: TGTGCCAGCAGCTTAGGCTACACCGGGGAGCTGTTTTTT. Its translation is CASSLGYTGELFF. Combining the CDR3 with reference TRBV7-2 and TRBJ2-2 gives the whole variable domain GAGVSQSPSNKVTEKGKDVELRCDPISGHTALYWYRQSLGQGLEFLIYFQGNSAPDKSGLPSDRFSAERTGGSVSTLTIQRTQQEDSAVYLCASSLGYTGELFFGEGSRLTVL.